Listed below are T cell receptor beta chains from one sample, sequenced in a study of blood T cell repertoires in COVID-19. Assay used: immunoSEQ multiplex PCR; TCRdb lists only in-frame clones, some missing. This table has 90,000 to 150,000 clones, approximately 80% appearing once. The material sequenced was peripheral blood. The receptors shown here come from a human donor in a cohort sampled during active COVID-19. Both conserved end residues are part of each CDR3. The D gene is left open where the match is weak. Not every row has a clone size; where given, it reads once, few, many or a size class.

j_gene | len | abundance | v_gene | d_gene | CDR3nt | CDR3aa
TRBJ1-5 | 18 | NA | TRBV7-8 | TRBD1 | TGTGCCAGCAGCTCAAAAGCGCGTGGGGACAGGGGGATGGAGCCCCAGCATTTT | CASSSKARGDRGMEPQHF
TRBJ2-7 | 15 | few | TRBV29-1 | TRBD1 | TGCAGCGTTATGTCGGGACAGGGATTTGCCTACGAGCAGTACTTC | CSVMSGQGFAYEQYF
TRBJ1-2 | 15 | NA | TRBV5-5 | TRBD1 | TGTGCCAGCAGCTTGGCCCCGACAGGGAACTATGGCTACACCTTC | CASSLAPTGNYGYTF
TRBJ2-7 | 17 | NA | TRBV10-3 | TRBD1 | TGTGCCATCAGTGAGCCGGGACAGGGGGCCAAAAACTACGAGCAGTACTTC | CAISEPGQGAKNYEQYF
TRBJ1-4 | 14 | NA | TRBV28 | NA | TGTGCCAGCAGTTCGACAGCCCCTAATGAAAAACTGTTTTTT | CASSSTAPNEKLFF
TRBJ2-5 | 15 | NA | TRBV7-7 | TRBD1 | TGTGCTAGCAGCTTAGCGCAGGGGGTCGGAGAGACCCAGTACTTC | CASSLAQGVGETQYF
TRBJ1-1 | 14 | few | TRBV7-9 | NA | TGTGCCAGCAGCGCTCAGGGTTCCGGCACTGAAGCTTTCTTT | CASSAQGSGTEAFF
TRBJ2-6 | 19 | once | TRBV5-1 | TRBD2 | TGCGCCAGCAGCCCAGGACTAGCGGGGGGGCCCTCTGGGGCCAACGTCCTGACTTTC | CASSPGLAGGPSGANVLTF
TRBJ1-3 | 16 | once | TRBV19 | NA | TGTGCCAGTAGCCCCGGCGGGCCTCGGACCGGAAACACCATATATTTT | CASSPGGPRTGNTIYF
TRBJ2-5 | 13 | NA | TRBV18 | NA | TGTGCCAGCTCACAGGGGCACCAAGAGACCCAGTACTTC | CASSQGHQETQYF
TRBJ2-5 | 14 | few | TRBV2 | TRBD1 | TGTGCCAGCCGAACAGGGGAAAGAGAAGAGACCCAGTACTTC | CASRTGEREETQYF
TRBJ1-2 | 15 | NA | TRBV9 | NA | TGTGCCAGCAGCGTTGATGGGGCAGGGGTCTATGGCTACACCTTC | CASSVDGAGVYGYTF
TRBJ2-3 | 16 | NA | TRBV10-2 | NA | TGCGCCAGCAGTGAGAGGCGGGGAGTTAACACAGATACGCAGTATTTT | CASSERRGVNTDTQYF
TRBJ1-2 | 18 | NA | TRBV25-1 | TRBD1 | TGTGCCAGCAGTGAAACCAGAACGGGGACAGGGGTGGACTATGGCTACACCTTC | CASSETRTGTGVDYGYTF
TRBJ2-7 | 15 | NA | TRBV6-5 | NA | TGTGCCAGCAGACCCGACTTCGCGGCATCCTACGAGCAGTACTTC | CASRPDFAASYEQYF
TRBJ1-2 | 15 | NA | TRBV19 | NA | TGTGCCAGTACTCGGACCGGGACTGTCAACTATGGCTACACCTTC | CASTRTGTVNYGYTF
TRBJ2-5 | 13 | NA | TRBV2 | TRBD2 | TGTGCCACCCGTAGCGGGGGGCTTGAGACCCAGTACTTC | CATRSGGLETQYF
TRBJ2-3 | 15 | few | TRBV5-1 | NA | TGCGCCAGCAGCTGGACTCATCATTCCACAGATACGCAGTATTTT | CASSWTHHSTDTQYF
TRBJ2-7 | 14 | NA | TRBV6-2/TRBV6-3 | NA | TGTGCCAGCAGTACAATGACCCGGGACTACGAGCAGTACTTC | CASSTMTRDYEQYF
TRBJ1-2 | 16 | NA | TRBV2 | TRBD1 | TGTGCAGCACCGATCAACCGGGACAGGGGTGGCTATGGCTACACCTTC | CAAPINRDRGGYGYTF
TRBJ2-5 | 16 | NA | TRBV5-1 | TRBD2 | TGCGCCAGCAGCCCCGGTGCAGCGGGGGCCCAAGAGACCCAGTACTTC | CASSPGAAGAQETQYF
TRBJ1-5 | 17 | few | TRBV19 | NA | TGTGCCAGTAGTATACCCCCCGGGGGAGTAGTCAATCAGCCCCAGCATTTT | CASSIPPGGVVNQPQHF
TRBJ2-2 | 14 | NA | TRBV21-1 | NA | TGTGCCAGCAGCAAAGAGAGAGATACCGGGGAGCTGTTTTTT | CASSKERDTGELFF
TRBJ2-1 | 16 | NA | TRBV6-2/TRBV6-3 | NA | TGTGCCAGCAGCCAATCCCGGGGGGCCTACGGCAATGAGCAGTTCTTC | CASSQSRGAYGNEQFF
TRBJ2-5 | 14 | NA | TRBV12-1 | NA | TGTGCCAGCACCCTTTCTGGGACTATAGAGACCCAGTACTTC | CASTLSGTIETQYF
TRBJ2-1 | 14 | few | TRBV6-5 | NA | TGTGCCAGCAGTCCCTTCCAGTCCGGGACTCAGCAGTTCTTC | CASSPFQSGTQQFF
TRBJ1-5 | 14 | NA | TRBV6-6 | TRBD1 | TGTGCCAGCAGTTCTGACAGGGGGACTCAGCCCCAGCATTTT | CASSSDRGTQPQHF
TRBJ2-7 | 15 | NA | TRBV6-5 | TRBD2 | TGTGCCAGCAGTAGAGGGCTAGCGGGGTTGTACGAGCAGTACTTC | CASSRGLAGLYEQYF
TRBJ1-6 | 15 | NA | TRBV5-5 | TRBD1 | TGTGCCAGCAGCTTTCACAGGGGTACGGATTCACCCCTCCACTTT | CASSFHRGTDSPLHF
TRBJ1-4 | 15 | NA | TRBV9 | TRBD1 | TGTGCCAGCAGCCTCCGACAGGGCGATAATGAAAAACTGTTTTTT | CASSLRQGDNEKLFF
TRBJ1-1 | 14 | NA | TRBV29-1 | NA | TGCAGCGTCCCCGGGCCAGGGCTGAACACTGAAGCTTTCTTT | CSVPGPGLNTEAFF
TRBJ2-1 | 15 | NA | TRBV2 | NA | TGTGCCACCCAGGGAGGGGGGGTTTCCTACAATGAGCAGTTCTTC | CATQGGGVSYNEQFF
TRBJ2-2 | 16 | NA | TRBV27 | TRBD2 | TGTGCCAGCAGTCCAGGCGGGGGACTGGGGACCGGGGAGCTGTTTTTT | CASSPGGGLGTGELFF
TRBJ1-4 | 15 | NA | TRBV6-5 | NA | TGTGCCAGCAGCCTGGGGGGGGCCATAAAAGAAAAACTGTTTTTT | CASSLGGAIKEKLFF
TRBJ2-5 | 15 | once | TRBV7-2 | TRBD1 | TGTGCCAGCAGCTTAGGAGGGACAGGGCAAGAGACCCAGTACTTC | CASSLGGTGQETQYF
TRBJ1-4 | 16 | NA | TRBV7-9 | NA | TGTGCCAGCAGCCCTATCCAGGGTGCAACTAATGAAAAACTGTTTTTT | CASSPIQGATNEKLFF
TRBJ1-1 | 14 | NA | TRBV2 | NA | TGTGCCAGCAGTGAAGCAGGGGGGGGGACTGAAGCTTTCTTT | CASSEAGGGTEAFF
TRBJ2-3 | 14 | NA | TRBV7-7 | NA | TGTGCTAGCAGCCCGGACAGTTCCACAGATACGCAGTATTTT | CASSPDSSTDTQYF
TRBJ2-1 | 17 | NA | TRBV18 | NA | TGTGCCAGCTCACCACCGAGTGGGCGGGGAGTCTACAATGAGCAGTTCTTC | CASSPPSGRGVYNEQFF
TRBJ1-2 | 12 | NA | TRBV3-1/TRBV3-2 | NA | TGTGCCAGCAGCCAGTCAGGGCCAGTCTACACCTTC | CASSQSGPVYTF
TRBJ2-2 | 18 | NA | TRBV3-1/TRBV3-2 | TRBD2 | TGTGCCAGCAGCCACGGACTAGCGGGGGGTTCGAACACCGGGGAGCTGTTTTTT | CASSHGLAGGSNTGELFF
TRBJ1-5 | 15 | NA | TRBV15 | NA | TGTGCCACCAGCAGAGACCGGCCAGGGAATAGTCCCCAGCATTTT | CATSRDRPGNSPQHF
TRBJ2-3 | 15 | NA | TRBV5-1 | NA | TGCGCCAGCAGCACACAGGATGGTGGCACAGATACGCAGTATTTT | CASSTQDGGTDTQYF
TRBJ1-5 | 13 | NA | TRBV6-5 | NA | TGTGCCAGCATTGGACAAGACGATCAGCCCCAGCATTTT | CASIGQDDQPQHF
TRBJ1-1 | 16 | NA | TRBV18 | TRBD1 | TGTGCCAGCTCACCACCGCAGGGACAGGGGTCCCTTGAAGCTTTCTTT | CASSPPQGQGSLEAFF
TRBJ2-5 | 14 | few | TRBV7-2 | NA | TGTGCCAGCAGCCCCCGGGACTTTCAAGAGACCCAGTACTTC | CASSPRDFQETQYF
TRBJ2-3 | 16 | NA | TRBV5-4 | TRBD2 | TGTGCCAGCAGCTTGGGGACTAGCGGGGGAACAGATACGCAGTATTTT | CASSLGTSGGTDTQYF
TRBJ2-7 | 15 | NA | TRBV3-1/TRBV3-2 | TRBD1 | TGTGCCAGCAGCGACGGGACAGTCAACCCCTACGAGCAGTACTTC | CASSDGTVNPYEQYF
TRBJ2-7 | 15 | once | TRBV7-8 | NA | TGTGCCAGCAGCTCCGGGTGGGTTGACTCCTACGAGCAGTACTTC | CASSSGWVDSYEQYF